This T cell receptor beta chain appears in the sequencing data of a study of T-cell memory formation after mild COVID-19. Overall study results and limits: Clones that contracted from day 15 to 85 were balanced CD4/CD8, while later expanders leaned CD4+.

This clonotype was picked up many times. Its antigen is as yet unknown. Per the germline V gene, CDR1 is SGHRS and CDR2 is YFSETQ. This CDR3 region has 14 residues. Deletions cut 4 bases from V and 7 bases from J, with 15 bases between. With constant-segment primers, 5'RACE yielded cDNA libraries of TCR alpha and TCR beta that carried sample barcodes and UMIs. TCRdb called the 5' RACE reads again in MiXCR, with one record for every CDR3 protein. The table shows approximately 400,000 distinct CDR3 sequences, with over 15% occurring only once. This receptor was taken from a man in his late teens or twenties who had mild COVID-19 (a few samples of this study predate the infection). Cell type and time point are not known. The chain employs TRBV5-1 and TRBJ2-1, with D perhaps assigned TRBD1 or TRBD2 (7 bases each). Sequencing used PBMCs or a T cell subset sorted from them (not recorded which). The CDR3: CASSVTRGGNEQFF. CDR3 nucleotides: TGCGCCAGCAGCGTAACCAGGGGGGGAAATGAGCAGTTCTTC.